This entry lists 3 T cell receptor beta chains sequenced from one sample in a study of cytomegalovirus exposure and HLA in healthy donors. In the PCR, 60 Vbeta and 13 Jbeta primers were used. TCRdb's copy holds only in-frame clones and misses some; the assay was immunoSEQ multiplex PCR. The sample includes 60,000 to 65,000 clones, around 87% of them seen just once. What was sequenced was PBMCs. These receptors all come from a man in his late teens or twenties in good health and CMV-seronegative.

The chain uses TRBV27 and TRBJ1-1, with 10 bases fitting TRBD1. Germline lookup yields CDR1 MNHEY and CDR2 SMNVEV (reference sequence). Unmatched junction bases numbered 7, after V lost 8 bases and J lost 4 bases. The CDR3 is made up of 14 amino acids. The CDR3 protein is CASRPGTGVTEAFF. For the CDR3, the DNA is TGTGCCAGCCGCCCCGGGACAGGGGTCACTGAAGCTTTCTTT.

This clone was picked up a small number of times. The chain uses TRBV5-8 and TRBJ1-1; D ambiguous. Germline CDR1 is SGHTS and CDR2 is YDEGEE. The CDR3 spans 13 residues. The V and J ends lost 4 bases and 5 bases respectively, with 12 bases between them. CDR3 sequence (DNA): TGTGCCAGCAGCCTAACGCGAGGGACTGAAGCTTTCTTT. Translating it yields CASSLTRGTEAFF.

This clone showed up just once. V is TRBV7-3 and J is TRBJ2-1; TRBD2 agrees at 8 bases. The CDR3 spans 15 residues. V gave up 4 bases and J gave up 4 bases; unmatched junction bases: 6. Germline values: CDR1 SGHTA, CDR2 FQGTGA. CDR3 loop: CASSYGGDPYNEQFF. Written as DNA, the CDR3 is TGTGCCAGCAGCTACGGGGGGGACCCGTACAATGAGCAGTTCTTC.